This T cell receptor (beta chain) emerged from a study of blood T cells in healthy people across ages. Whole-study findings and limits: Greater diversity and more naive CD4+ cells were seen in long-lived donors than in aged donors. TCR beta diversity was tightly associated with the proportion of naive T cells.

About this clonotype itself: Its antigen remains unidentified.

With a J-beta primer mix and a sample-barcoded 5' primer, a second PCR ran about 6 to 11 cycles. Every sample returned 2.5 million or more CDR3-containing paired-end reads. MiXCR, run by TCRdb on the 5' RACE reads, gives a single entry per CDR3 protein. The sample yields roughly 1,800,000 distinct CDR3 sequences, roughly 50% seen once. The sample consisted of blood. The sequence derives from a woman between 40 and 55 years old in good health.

The CDR3 loop reads CASSQDPGINEQYF. The CDR3 bases are TGTGCCAGCAGCCAAGATCCAGGGATTAACGAGCAGTACTTC. The rearrangement uses TRBV4-2 and TRBJ2-7; tentative D call: TRBD1 (5 bases). From germline, CDR1 is LGHNA and CDR2 YNFKEQ. The CDR3 is made up of 14 amino acids. V lost 0 bases to trimming and J lost 5 bases, with 11 bases between them.